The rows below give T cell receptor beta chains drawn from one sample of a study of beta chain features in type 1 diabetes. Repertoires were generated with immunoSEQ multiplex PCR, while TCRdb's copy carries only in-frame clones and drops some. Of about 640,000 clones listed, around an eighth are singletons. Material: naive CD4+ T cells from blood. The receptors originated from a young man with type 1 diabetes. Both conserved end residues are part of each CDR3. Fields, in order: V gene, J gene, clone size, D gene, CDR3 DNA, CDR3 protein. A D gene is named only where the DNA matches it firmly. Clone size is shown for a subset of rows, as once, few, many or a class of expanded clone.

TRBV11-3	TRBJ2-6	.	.	TGTGCCAGCAGCTCGACGGGATCTGGGGCCAACGTCCTGACTTTC	CASSSTGSGANVLTF
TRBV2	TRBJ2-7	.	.	TGTGCCAGCAGTGGAGGGTTTACCTACGAGCAGTACTTC	CASSGGFTYEQYF
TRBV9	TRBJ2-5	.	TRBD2	TGTGCCAGCAGCGCCGGGACTAGCGGGGCTCTGGAGACCCAGTACTTC	CASSAGTSGALETQYF
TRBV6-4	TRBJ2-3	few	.	TGTGCCAGCAGTGGGAGCAGGGCCCCCACAGATACGCAGTATTTT	CASSGSRAPTDTQYF
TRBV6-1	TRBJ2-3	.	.	TGTGCCAGCAGTGATTCTCGGACAGGCACAGATACGCAGTATTTT	CASSDSRTGTDTQYF
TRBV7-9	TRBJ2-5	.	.	TGTGCCAGCAGCTTATCGGGTGAGACCCAGTACTTC	CASSLSGETQYF
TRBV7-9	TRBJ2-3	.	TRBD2	TGTGCCAGCAGCTTAAGGCTAGCGGGAAGCACAGATACGCAGTATTTT	CASSLRLAGSTDTQYF
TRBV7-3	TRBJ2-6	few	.	TGTGCCAGCAGCCAGGTGTACTCTGGGGCCAACGTCCTGACTTTC	CASSQVYSGANVLTF
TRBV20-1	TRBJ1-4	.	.	TGCAGTGCTAGGGGGGAGGAAAAACTGTTTTTT	CSARGEEKLFF
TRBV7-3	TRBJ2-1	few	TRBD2	TGTGCCAGCAGCCCGGGGACTAGCGGGGTCGATGAGCAGTTCTTC	CASSPGTSGVDEQFF
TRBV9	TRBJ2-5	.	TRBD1	TGTGCCAGCAGCGATCCGGGACAGGGGATGGAGACCCAGTACTTC	CASSDPGQGMETQYF